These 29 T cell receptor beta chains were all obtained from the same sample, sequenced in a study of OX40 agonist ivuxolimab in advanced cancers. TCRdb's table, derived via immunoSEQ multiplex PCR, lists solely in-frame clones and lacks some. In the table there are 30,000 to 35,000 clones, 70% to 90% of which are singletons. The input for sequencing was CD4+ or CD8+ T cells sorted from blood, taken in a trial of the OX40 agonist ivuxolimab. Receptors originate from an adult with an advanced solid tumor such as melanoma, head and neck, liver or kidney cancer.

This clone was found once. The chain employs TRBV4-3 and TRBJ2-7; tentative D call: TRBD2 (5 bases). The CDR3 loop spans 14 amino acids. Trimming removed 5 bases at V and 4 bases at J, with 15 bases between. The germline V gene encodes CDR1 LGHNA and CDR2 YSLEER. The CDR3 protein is CASSVGLASYEQYF. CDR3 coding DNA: TGCGCCAGCAGCGTTGGTCTAGCTAGTTACGAGCAGTACTTC.

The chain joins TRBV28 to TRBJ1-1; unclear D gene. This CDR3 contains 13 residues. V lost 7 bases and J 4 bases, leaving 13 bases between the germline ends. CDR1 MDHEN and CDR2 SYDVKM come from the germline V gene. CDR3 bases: TGTGCCAGCACCCGAGGTTTCGGCACTGAAGCTTTCTTT. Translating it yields CASTRGFGTEAFF.

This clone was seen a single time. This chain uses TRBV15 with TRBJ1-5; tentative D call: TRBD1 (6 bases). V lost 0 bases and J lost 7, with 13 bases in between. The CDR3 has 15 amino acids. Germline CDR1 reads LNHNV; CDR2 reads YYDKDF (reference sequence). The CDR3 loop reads CATSRDGGVGQPQHF. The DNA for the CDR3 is TGTGCCACCAGCAGAGATGGGGGCGTCGGGCAGCCCCAGCATTTT.

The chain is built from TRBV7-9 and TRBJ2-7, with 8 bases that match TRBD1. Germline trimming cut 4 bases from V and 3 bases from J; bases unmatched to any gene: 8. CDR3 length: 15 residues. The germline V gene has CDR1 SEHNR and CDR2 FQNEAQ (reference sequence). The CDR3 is CASSSMMDRVYEQYF. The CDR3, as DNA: TGTGCCAGCAGCTCGATGATGGACAGGGTCTACGAGCAGTACTTC. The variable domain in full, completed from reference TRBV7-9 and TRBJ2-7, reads DTGVSQNPRHKITKRGQNVTFRCDPISEHNRLYWYRQTLGQGPEFLTYFQNEAQLEKSRLLSDRFSAERPKGSFSTLEIQRTEQGDSAMYLCASSSMMDRVYEQYFGPGTRLTVT.

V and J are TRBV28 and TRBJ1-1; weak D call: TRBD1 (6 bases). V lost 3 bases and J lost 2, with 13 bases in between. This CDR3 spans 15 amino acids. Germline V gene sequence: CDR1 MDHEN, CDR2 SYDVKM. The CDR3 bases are TGTGCCAGCAGTTTGCAACAGGGACTTAACACTGAAGCTTTCTTT. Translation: CASSLQQGLNTEAFF.

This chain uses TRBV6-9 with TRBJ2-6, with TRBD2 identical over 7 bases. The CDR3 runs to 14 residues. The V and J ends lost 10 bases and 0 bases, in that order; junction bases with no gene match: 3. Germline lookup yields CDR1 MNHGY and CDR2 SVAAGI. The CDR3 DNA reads TGTGCCACCCGCGGGAGCTCTGGGGCCAACGTCCTGACTTTC. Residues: CATRGSSGANVLTF.

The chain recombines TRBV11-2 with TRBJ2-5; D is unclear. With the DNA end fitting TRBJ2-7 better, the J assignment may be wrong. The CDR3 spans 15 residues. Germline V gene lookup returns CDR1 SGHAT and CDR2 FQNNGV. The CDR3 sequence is CASSLGYNLSYEQYF. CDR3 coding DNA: TGTGCCAGCAGCTTAGGATACAACTTATCCTACGAGCAGTACTTC.

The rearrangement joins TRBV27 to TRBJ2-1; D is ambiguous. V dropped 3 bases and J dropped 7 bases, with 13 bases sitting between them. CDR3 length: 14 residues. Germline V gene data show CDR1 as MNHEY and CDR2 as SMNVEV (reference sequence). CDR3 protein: CASSFIDVRNEQFF. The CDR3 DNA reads TGTGCCAGCAGTTTTATCGACGTTAGGAATGAGCAGTTCTTC.

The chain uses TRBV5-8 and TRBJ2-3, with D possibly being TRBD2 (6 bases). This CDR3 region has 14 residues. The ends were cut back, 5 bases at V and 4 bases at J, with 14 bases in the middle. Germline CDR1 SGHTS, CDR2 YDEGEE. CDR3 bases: TGTGCCAGCAGTTCCGGGGGTTTGCCAGATACGCAGTATTTT. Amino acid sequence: CASSSGGLPDTQYF.

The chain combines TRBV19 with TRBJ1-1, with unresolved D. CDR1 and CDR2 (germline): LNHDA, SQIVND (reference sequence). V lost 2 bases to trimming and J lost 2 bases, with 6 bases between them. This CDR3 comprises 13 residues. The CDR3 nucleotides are TGTGCCAGTAGTATAAATGCCAACACTGAAGCTTTCTTT. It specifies CASSINANTEAFF.

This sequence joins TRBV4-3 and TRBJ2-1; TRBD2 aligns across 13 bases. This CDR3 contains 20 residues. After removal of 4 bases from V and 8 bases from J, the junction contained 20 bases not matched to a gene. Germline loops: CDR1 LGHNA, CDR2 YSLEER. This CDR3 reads CASSLGGTSGILRFRDEQFF. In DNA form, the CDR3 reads TGCGCCAGCAGCCTCGGAGGGACTAGCGGGATCTTAAGATTTCGGGATGAGCAGTTCTTC.

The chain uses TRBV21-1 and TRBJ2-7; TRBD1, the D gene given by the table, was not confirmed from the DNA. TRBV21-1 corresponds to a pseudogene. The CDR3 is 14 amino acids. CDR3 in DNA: TGTGCCAGCAGCAAAGGCCACAGCTCCTACGAGCAGTACTTC. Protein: CASSKGHSSYEQYF.

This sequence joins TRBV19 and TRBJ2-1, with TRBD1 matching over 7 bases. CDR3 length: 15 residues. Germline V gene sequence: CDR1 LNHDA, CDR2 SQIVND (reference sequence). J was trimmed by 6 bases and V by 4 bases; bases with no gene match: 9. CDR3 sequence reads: CASSRRQGDINEQFF. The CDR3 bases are TGTGCCAGTAGTAGAAGACAGGGAGATATCAATGAGCAGTTCTTC.

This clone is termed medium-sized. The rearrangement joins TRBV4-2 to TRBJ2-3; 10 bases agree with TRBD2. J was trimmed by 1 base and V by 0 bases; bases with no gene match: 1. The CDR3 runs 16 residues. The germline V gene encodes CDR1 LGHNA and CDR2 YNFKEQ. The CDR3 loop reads CASSQDLAGGTDTQYF. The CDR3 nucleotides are TGTGCCAGCAGCCAAGATCTAGCGGGAGGCACAGATACGCAGTATTTT.

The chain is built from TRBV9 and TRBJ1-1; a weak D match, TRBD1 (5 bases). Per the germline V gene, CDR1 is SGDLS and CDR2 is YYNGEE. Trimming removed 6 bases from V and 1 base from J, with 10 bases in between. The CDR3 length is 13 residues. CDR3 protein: CASTPGSNTEAFF. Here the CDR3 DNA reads TGTGCCAGCACCCCAGGGTCGAACACTGAAGCTTTCTTT.

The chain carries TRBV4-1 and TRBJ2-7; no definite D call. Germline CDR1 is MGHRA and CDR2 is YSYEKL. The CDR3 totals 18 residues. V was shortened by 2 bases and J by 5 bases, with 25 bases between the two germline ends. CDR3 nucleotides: TGCGCCAGCAGCCAACTCAGGAACATGGACGCCACCCTAGACGAGCAGTACTTC. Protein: CASSQLRNMDATLDEQYF.

CDR3 in DNA: TGTGCCAGCAGTTTATCGTCGGCAGGGGGCGGGGAACTGTTTTTT. Protein: CASSLSSAGGGELFF. The V call is TRBV27, the J call TRBJ1-4; 8 bases match TRBD1. The CDR3 runs to 15 residues. J was trimmed by 12 bases and V by 0 bases; bases with no gene match: 9. CDR1 MNHEY and CDR2 SMNVEV come from the germline V gene (reference sequence). The variable domain in full, completed from reference TRBV27 and TRBJ1-4, reads EAQVTQNPRYLITVTGKKLTVTCSQNMNHEYMSWYRQDPGLGLRQIYYSMNVEVTDKGDVPEGYKVSRKEKRNFPLILESPSPNQTSLYFCASSLSSAGGGELFFGSGTQLSVL.

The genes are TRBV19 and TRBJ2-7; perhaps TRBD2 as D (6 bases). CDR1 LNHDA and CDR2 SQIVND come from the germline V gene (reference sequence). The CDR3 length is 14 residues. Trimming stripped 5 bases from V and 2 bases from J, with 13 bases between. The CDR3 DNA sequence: TGTGCCAGTAGTGCGTCGGGAGCAACCTACGAGCAGTACTTC. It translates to CASSASGATYEQYF. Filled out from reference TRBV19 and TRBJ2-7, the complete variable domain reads DGGITQSPKYLFRKEGQNVTLSCEQNLNHDAMYWYRQDPGQGLRLIYYSQIVNDFQKGDIAEGYSVSREKKESFPLTVTSAQKNPTAFYLCASSASGATYEQYFGPGTRLTVT.

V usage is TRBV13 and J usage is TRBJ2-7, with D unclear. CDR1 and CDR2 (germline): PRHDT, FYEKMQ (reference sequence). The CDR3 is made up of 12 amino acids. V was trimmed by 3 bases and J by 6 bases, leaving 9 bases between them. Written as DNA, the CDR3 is TGTGCCAGCAGCTTCCCATCGAGCGAGCAGTACTTC. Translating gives CASSFPSSEQYF.

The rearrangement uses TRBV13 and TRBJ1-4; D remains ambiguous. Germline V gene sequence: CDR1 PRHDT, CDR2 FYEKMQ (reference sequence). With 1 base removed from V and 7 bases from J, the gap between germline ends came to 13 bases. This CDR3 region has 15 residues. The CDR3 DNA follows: TGTGCCAGCAGCTTAGCTGGGGATATCGGTGAAAAACTGTTTTTT. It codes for CASSLAGDIGEKLFF.

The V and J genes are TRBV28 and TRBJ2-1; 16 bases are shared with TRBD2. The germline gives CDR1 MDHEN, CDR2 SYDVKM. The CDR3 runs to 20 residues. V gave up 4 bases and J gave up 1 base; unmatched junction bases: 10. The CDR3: CASSYPEGLAGGQSYNEQFF. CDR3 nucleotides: TGTGCCAGCAGTTACCCGGAGGGACTAGCGGGAGGGCAGTCCTACAATGAGCAGTTCTTC.

CDR3 protein: CASSRVVQGRETQYF. The DNA of the CDR3 is TGTGCCAGCTCACGGGTTGTGCAGGGGCGAGAGACCCAGTACTTC. The J gene is TRBJ2-5, the V gene TRBV18; TRBD1 is a possible D gene (6 bases). This CDR3 contains 15 residues. Germline loops: CDR1 KGHSH, CDR2 LQKENI. The V end lost 4 bases, the J end lost 4 bases, and 16 bases lay between the germline ends.

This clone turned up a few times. The CDR3 DNA reads TGTGCCAGCAGCCCGCGCGGGACCTACGAGCAGTACTTC. This codes for CASSPRGTYEQYF. The V and J genes are TRBV7-9 and TRBJ2-7, with D tentatively TRBD2 (6 bases). Trimming pared 5 bases from V and 2 bases from J, leaving 10 bases between. The CDR3 is 13 residues long. CDR1 and CDR2 from the germline V gene are SEHNR and FQNEAQ (reference sequence).

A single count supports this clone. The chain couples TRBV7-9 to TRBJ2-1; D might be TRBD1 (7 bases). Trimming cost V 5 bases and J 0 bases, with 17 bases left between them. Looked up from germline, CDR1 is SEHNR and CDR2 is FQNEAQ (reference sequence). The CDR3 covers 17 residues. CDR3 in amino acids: CASSPPGGQPSYNEQFF. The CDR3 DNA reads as TGTGCCAGCAGCCCCCCCGGGGGACAGCCCTCCTACAATGAGCAGTTCTTC.

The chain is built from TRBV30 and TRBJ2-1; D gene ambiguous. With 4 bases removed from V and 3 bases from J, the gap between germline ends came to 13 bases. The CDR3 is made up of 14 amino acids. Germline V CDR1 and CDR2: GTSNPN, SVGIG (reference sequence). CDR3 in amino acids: CAWNFMGNYNEQFF. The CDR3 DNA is TGTGCCTGGAATTTCATGGGTAACTACAATGAGCAGTTCTTC.

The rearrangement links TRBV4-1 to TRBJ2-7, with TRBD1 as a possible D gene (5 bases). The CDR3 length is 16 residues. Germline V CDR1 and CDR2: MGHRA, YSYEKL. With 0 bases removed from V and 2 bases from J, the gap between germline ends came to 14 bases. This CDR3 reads CASSQDSGSLTYEQYF. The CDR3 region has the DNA TGCGCCAGCAGCCAAGATTCAGGGTCCCTAACCTACGAGCAGTACTTC.

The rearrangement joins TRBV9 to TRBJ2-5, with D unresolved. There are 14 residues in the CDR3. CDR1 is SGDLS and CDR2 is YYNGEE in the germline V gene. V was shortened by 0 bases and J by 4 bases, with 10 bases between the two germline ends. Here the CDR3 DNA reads TGTGCCAGCAGCGTAGGCGCTAAGGGAGAGACCCAGTACTTC. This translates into CASSVGAKGETQYF.

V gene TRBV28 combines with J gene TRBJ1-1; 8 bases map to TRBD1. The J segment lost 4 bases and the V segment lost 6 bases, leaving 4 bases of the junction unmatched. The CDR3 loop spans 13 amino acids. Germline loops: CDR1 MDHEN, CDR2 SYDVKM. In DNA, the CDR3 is TGTGCCAGCAGCAAAACAGGGGGCACTGAAGCTTTCTTT. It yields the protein CASSKTGGTEAFF.

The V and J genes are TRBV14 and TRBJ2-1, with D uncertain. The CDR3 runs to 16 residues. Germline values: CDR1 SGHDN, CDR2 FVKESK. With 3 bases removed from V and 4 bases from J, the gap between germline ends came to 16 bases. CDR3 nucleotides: TGTGCCAGCAGCCAGTTTCTGGCGGATCTTTACAATGAGCAGTTCTTC. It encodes CASSQFLADLYNEQFF.